Listed below are T cell receptor beta chains from one sample, sequenced in a study of T cell changes during pregnancy in multiple sclerosis. Assay used: immunoSEQ multiplex PCR; TCRdb lists only in-frame clones, some missing. This table has tens of thousands of clones, around 90% appearing once. The sample in question was peripheral blood, obtained in the first trimester of pregnancy. The source of these receptors is a female donor in good health, enrolled as a control in a pregnancy study. The CDR3 runs from the conserved cysteine through the conserved F or W. The D gene is left open where the match is weak. Some rows mark clone size as missing; the rest say once, few, many or name a class of expanded clone.

>.|.|TRBV27|TRBJ2-7
CASAFTTGIPGNLYEQYF
TGTGCCAGCGCTTTCACAACAGGGATACCCGGAAATCTCTACGAGCAGTACTTC
>.|.|TRBV4-2|TRBJ2-3
CASSQGGSDTQYF
TGTGCCAGCAGCCAAGGCGGATCAGATACGCAGTATTTT
>.|TRBD2|TRBV9|TRBJ2-1
CASSVASGGAYNEQFF
TGTGCCAGCAGCGTAGCTAGCGGGGGGGCTTACAATGAGCAGTTCTTC
>.|.|TRBV5-6|TRBJ2-7
CASSSDTGSSYEQYF
TGTGCCAGCAGCTCCGATACGGGAAGCTCCTACGAGCAGTACTTC
>.|.|TRBV10-3|TRBJ2-7
CAISESGRGYEQYF
TGTGCCATCAGTGAGTCCGGCAGGGGCTACGAGCAGTACTTC
>.|.|TRBV2|TRBJ2-5
CASHRTELGAQYF
TGTGCCAGCCATAGGACAGAGCTGGGGGCCCAGTACTTC
>.|.|TRBV30|TRBJ1-2
CAWSQGQNSGYTF
TGTGCCTGGAGTCAAGGACAGAATTCTGGCTACACCTTC
>.|.|TRBV30|TRBJ1-1
CAWSQTANTEAFF
TGTGCCTGGAGTCAAACAGCGAACACTGAAGCTTTCTTT
>.|.|TRBV18|TRBJ1-4
CASSSDSATNEKLFF
TGTGCCAGCTCAAGCGATTCGGCAACTAATGAAAAACTGTTTTTT
>.|TRBD1|TRBV9|TRBJ2-1
CASSVVGQGGDEQFF
TGTGCCAGCAGCGTTGTTGGACAGGGCGGCGATGAGCAGTTCTTC
>.|.|TRBV5-1|TRBJ2-5
CASSAKRETQYF
TGCGCCAGCAGCGCCAAGAGGGAGACCCAGTACTTC
>.|TRBD1|TRBV18|TRBJ1-6
CASSPGTAYNSPLHF
TGTGCCAGCTCACCTGGGACAGCTTATAATTCACCCCTCCACTTT
>.|.|TRBV18|TRBJ1-6
CASSPRGSGYNSPLHF
TGTGCCAGCTCACCACGTGGCAGCGGCTACAATTCACCCCTCCACTTT
>few|.|TRBV7-9|TRBJ2-7
CASSPRTHPLEQYF
TGTGCCAGCAGCCCAAGGACTCATCCCCTTGAGCAGTACTTC
>.|TRBD1|TRBV10-3|TRBJ1-1
CASRDSRYVTEAFF
TGTGCCTCCCGGGACAGCCGCTACGTCACTGAAGCTTTCTTT
>.|.|TRBV9|TRBJ2-3
CASSATSWGKATDTQYF
TGTGCCAGCAGCGCGACTAGTTGGGGAAAAGCCACAGATACGCAGTATTTT
>.|TRBD1|TRBV27|TRBJ2-4
CASRGAIQGAKNIQYF
TGTGCCAGCAGGGGGGCCATACAGGGGGCCAAAAACATTCAGTACTTC
>.|.|TRBV19|TRBJ1-1
CASSMAVGLNTEAFF
TGTGCCAGTAGTATGGCTGTGGGGCTGAACACTGAAGCTTTCTTT
>.|.|TRBV5-4|TRBJ2-7
CASSSLTGSTDF
TGTGCCAGCAGCTCCCTCACAGGGTCGACGGACTTC
>.|.|TRBV5-4|TRBJ1-6
CASSTTGVSPLHF
TGTGCCAGCAGCACCACAGGAGTTTCACCCCTCCACTTT
>.|TRBD1|TRBV6-5|TRBJ1-2
CASRTGSGGYTF
TGTGCCAGCAGGACAGGGTCGGGTGGCTACACCTTC
>.|.|TRBV21-1|TRBJ2-6
CASSLRGGSGANVLTF
TGTGCCAGCAGCCTTAGGGGGGGTTCTGGGGCCAACGTCCTGACTTTC
>.|.|TRBV2|TRBJ1-3
CASSASTVSGNTIYF
TGTGCCAGCAGTGCGTCGACAGTCTCTGGAAACACCATATATTTT
>once|TRBD2|TRBV5-6|TRBJ2-2
CASSLAGGPIGELFF
TGTGCCAGCAGCCTAGCGGGGGGGCCTATCGGGGAGCTGTTTTTT
>.|TRBD1|TRBV7-2|TRBJ2-7
CASSSDRGLSYEQYF
TGTGCCAGCAGTTCAGACAGGGGGTTATCCTACGAGCAGTACTTC
>.|.|TRBV5-4|TRBJ2-5
CASSLPTSWGEETQYF
TGTGCCAGCAGCCTCCCGACAAGTTGGGGCGAAGAGACCCAGTACTTC
>.|.|TRBV9|TRBJ2-7
CASSPAGRSYEQYF
TGTGCCAGCAGCCCCGCGGGCCGTTCCTACGAGCAGTACTTC
>once|TRBD1|TRBV30|TRBJ1-2
CAWATGGGGHYGYTF
TGTGCCTGGGCTACGGGAGGGGGCGGCCACTATGGCTACACCTTC
>.|.|TRBV30|TRBJ1-2
CAWNPEGTDTGGYTF
TGTGCCTGGAACCCGGAAGGTACAGATACGGGGGGCTACACCTTC
>.|.|TRBV7-2|TRBJ2-7
CASSLGSRGSYEQYF
TGTGCCAGCAGCTTAGGGTCGCGGGGTAGCTACGAGCAGTACTTC
>.|.|TRBV30|TRBJ1-1
CAWSPTGAGMGTEAFF
TGTGCCTGGAGTCCAACGGGAGCAGGGATGGGCACTGAAGCTTTCTTT
>.|TRBD1|TRBV11-2|TRBJ1-1
CASSRRDRPMDTEAFF
TGTGCCAGCAGCCGGCGGGACAGACCCATGGACACTGAAGCTTTCTTT
>once|TRBD2|TRBV5-3|TRBJ2-1
CARSLHSGGTPKSSYNEQFF
TGTGCCAGAAGCTTGCATAGCGGGGGGACACCTAAGAGCTCCTACAATGAGCAGTTCTTC
>few|TRBD2|TRBV5-1|TRBJ2-2
CASTDPSLIAGGTGELFF
TGCGCCAGCACCGACCCCTCCCTTATTGCGGGGGGGACCGGGGAGCTGTTTTTT
>.|.|TRBV7-3|TRBJ1-1
CASSLTGPSGEGTEAFF
TGTGCCAGCAGCTTAACCGGTCCTTCGGGGGAGGGGACTGAAGCTTTCTTT
>.|.|TRBV25-1|TRBJ1-2
CASSAGRFDGYTF
TGTGCCAGCAGTGCGGGAAGGTTCGATGGCTACACCTTC
>.|TRBD2|TRBV2|TRBJ2-1
CASSMRAGVYNEQFF
TGTGCCAGCAGTATGCGAGCGGGGGTCTACAATGAGCAGTTCTTC
>once|.|TRBV27|TRBJ2-2
CASRIQGGELFF
TGTGCCAGCAGGATTCAGGGCGGGGAGCTGTTTTTT
>.|.|TRBV5-1|TRBJ2-5
CASSVGRFVERETQYF
TGCGCCAGCAGCGTGGGGAGGTTCGTAGAAAGGGAGACCCAGTACTTC
>few|.|TRBV4-2|TRBJ1-2
CASSLNRDGYTF
TGTGCCAGCAGCTTGAACAGGGATGGCTACACCTTC
>.|TRBD1|TRBV5-1|TRBJ2-1
CASSQIRQGPTLLYNEQFF
TGCGCCAGCAGCCAGATAAGACAGGGGCCAACCCTCCTTTACAATGAGCAGTTCTTC
>once|.|TRBV5-5|TRBJ1-5
CASSLAGDSNQPQHF
TGTGCCAGCAGCTTGGCTGGGGACTCCAATCAGCCCCAGCATTTT
>.|TRBD1|TRBV7-2|TRBJ2-6
CASSLNRGRRGANVLTF
TGTGCCAGCAGCTTAAACAGGGGGCGGAGAGGGGCCAACGTCCTGACTTTC
>.|TRBD1|TRBV11-2|TRBJ2-1
CASSSGQGRRDEQFF
TGTGCCAGCAGCTCCGGACAGGGAAGGAGGGATGAGCAGTTCTTC
>.|.|TRBV29-1|TRBJ2-7
CSVEGRSYEQYF
TGCAGCGTTGAAGGGAGGTCCTACGAGCAGTACTTC
>.|.|TRBV4-1|TRBJ1-6
CASSQEEGLTNSPLHF
TGCGCCAGCAGCCAAGAAGAGGGACTGACTAATTCACCCCTCCACTTT
>.|.|TRBV6-1|TRBJ1-2
CATKARRQNYGYTF
TGTGCCACCAAAGCACGAAGACAGAACTATGGCTACACCTTC
>.|.|TRBV28|TRBJ2-7
CASSLVHAGLYEQYF
TGTGCCAGCAGTTTAGTACACGCGGGACTCTACGAGCAGTACTTC
>.|.|TRBV12-5|TRBJ1-4
CASGLSRGEKLFF
TGTGCTAGTGGTTTATCCAGGGGAGAAAAACTGTTTTTT
>.|TRBD1|TRBV6-6|TRBJ2-7
CASRPGQGNKDEQYF
TGTGCCAGCAGGCCAGGACAGGGGAATAAGGACGAGCAGTACTTC
>.|.|TRBV7-2|TRBJ1-6
CASSYSNSPLHF
TGTGCCAGCAGCTACTCCAATTCACCCCTCCACTTT
>.|.|TRBV7-6|TRBJ2-1
CASSLGGLGEQFF
TGTGCCAGCAGCTTGGGGGGTCTGGGTGAGCAGTTCTTC
>.|TRBD2|TRBV6-5|TRBJ2-5
CASRGLAGGQETQYF
TGTGCCAGCAGGGGACTAGCGGGGGGCCAAGAGACCCAGTACTTC
>once|.|TRBV7-2|TRBJ2-2
CASSLWGRGTGELFF
TGTGCCAGCAGCTTATGGGGAAGGGGAACCGGGGAGCTGTTTTTT
>once|.|TRBV7-8|TRBJ1-1
CASSLIGGGNTEAFF
TGTGCCAGCAGCTTAATCGGGGGAGGGAACACTGAAGCTTTCTTT
>once|.|TRBV6-5|TRBJ1-5
CASSYGSHQPQHF
TGTGCCAGCAGTTACGGTAGTCATCAGCCCCAGCATTTT
>once|TRBD1|TRBV27|TRBJ1-1
CASSRTGNTEAFF
TGTGCCAGTTCTCGGACAGGGAACACTGAAGCTTTCTTT
>few|TRBD2|TRBV2|TRBJ2-1
CASNPIKAGSYNEQFF
TGTGCCAGCAACCCCATCAAAGCGGGGTCTTACAATGAGCAGTTCTTC